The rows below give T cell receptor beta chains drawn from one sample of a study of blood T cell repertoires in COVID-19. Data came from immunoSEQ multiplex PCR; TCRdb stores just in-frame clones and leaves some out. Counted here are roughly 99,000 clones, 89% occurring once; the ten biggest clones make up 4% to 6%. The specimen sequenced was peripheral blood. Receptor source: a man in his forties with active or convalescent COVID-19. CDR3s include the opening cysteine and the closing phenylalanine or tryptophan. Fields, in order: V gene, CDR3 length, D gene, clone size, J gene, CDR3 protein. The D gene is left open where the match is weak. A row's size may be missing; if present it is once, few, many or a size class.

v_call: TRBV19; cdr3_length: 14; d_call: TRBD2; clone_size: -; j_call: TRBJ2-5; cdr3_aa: CASSTGGFQETQYF
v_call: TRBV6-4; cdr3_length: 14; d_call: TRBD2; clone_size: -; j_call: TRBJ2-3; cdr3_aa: CASSPGRPTDTQYF
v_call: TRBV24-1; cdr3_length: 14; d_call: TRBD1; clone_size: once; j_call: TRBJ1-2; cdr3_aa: CATSDPTGTYGYTF
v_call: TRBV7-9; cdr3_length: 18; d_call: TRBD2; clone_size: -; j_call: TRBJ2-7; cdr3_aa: CASSPQPGLAGVAYEQYF
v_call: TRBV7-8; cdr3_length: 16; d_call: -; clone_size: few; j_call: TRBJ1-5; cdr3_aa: CASSRSPWTAGQPQHF
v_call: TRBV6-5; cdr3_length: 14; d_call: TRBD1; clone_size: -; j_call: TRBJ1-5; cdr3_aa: CASSTGTVNQPQHF
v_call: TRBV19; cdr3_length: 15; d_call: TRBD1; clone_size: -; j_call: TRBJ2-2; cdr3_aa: CASHLGQGSAGELFF
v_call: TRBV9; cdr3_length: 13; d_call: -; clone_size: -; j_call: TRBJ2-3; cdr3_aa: CASSDGLGDTQYF
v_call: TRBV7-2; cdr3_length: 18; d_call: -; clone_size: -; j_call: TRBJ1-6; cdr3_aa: CASSLDKGSRRSDSPLHF
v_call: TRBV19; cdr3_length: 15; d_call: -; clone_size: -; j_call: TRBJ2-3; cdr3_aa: CASSQGGGPADTQYF
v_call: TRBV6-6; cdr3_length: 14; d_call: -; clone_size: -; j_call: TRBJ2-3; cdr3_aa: CASSLGGFTDTQYF
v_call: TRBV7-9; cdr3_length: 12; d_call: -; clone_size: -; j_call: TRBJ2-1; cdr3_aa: CASSRGGKEQFF
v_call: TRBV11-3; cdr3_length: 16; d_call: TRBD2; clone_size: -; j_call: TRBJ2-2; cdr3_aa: CASSRGTSGSPGELFF
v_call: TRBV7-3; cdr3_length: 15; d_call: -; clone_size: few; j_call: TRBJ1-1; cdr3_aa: CASSARGMMNTEAFF
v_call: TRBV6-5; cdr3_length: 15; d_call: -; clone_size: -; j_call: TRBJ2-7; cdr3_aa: CASSYGEGLLPEQYF
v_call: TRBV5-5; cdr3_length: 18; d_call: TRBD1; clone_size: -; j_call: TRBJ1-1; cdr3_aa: CASSLLSGTGLGGTEAFF
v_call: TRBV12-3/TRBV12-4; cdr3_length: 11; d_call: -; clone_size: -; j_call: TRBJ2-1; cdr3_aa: CASSFNNEQFF
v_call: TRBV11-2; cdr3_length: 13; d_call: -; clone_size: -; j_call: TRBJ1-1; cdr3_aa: CASSLVAGTEAFF
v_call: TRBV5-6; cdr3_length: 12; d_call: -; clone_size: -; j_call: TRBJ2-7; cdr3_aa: CASSFSVYEQYF
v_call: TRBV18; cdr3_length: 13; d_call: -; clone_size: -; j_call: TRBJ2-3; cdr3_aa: CASQGFSKDTQYF
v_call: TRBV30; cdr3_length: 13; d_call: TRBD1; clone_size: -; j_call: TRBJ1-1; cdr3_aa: CAWTGQAGTEAFF
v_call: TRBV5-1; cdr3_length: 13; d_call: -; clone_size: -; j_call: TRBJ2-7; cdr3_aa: CASSLQSDIEQYF
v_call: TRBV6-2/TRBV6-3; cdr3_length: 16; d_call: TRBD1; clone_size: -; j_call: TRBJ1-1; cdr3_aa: CASSYSNRQGITEAFF
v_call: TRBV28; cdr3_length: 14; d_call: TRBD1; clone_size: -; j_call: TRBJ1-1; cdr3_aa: CASTGTGGDTEAFF
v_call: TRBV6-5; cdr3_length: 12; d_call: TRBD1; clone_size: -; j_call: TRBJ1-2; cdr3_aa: CASNTGGRGYTF
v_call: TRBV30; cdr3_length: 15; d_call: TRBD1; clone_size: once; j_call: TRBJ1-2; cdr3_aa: CAWSKDRAFNYGYTF
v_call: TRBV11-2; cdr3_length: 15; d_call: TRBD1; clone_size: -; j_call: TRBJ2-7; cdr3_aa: CASSHAGQGNYEQYF
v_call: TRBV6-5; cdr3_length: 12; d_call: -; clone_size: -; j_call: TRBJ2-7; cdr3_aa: CASRGISYEQYF
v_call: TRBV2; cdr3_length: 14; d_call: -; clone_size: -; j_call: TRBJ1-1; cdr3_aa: CASSEITRGTEAFF
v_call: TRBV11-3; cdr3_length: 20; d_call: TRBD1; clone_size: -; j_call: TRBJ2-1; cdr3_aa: CASSPGWTGAAAGSYNEQFF
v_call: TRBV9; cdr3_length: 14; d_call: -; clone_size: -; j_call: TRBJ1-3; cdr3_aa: CASSVGGDGNTIYF
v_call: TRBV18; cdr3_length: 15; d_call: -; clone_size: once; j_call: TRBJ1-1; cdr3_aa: CASSLTGQMSSEAFF
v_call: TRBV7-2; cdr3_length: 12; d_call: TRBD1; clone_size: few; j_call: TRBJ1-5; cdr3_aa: CASNRGDQPQHF
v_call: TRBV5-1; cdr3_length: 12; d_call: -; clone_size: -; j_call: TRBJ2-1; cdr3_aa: CASSLASDEQFF
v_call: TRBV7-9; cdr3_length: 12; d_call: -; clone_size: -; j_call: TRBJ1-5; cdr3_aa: CASSLIGGPQHF
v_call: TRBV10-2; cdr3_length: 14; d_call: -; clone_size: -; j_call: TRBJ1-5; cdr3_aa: CASSENTGNQPQHF
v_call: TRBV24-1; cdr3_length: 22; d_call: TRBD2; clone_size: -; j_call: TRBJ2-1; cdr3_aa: CATSAVAGVGLLAQRTYNEQFF
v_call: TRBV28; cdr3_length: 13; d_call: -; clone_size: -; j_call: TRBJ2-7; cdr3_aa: CASRGSRRFEQYF
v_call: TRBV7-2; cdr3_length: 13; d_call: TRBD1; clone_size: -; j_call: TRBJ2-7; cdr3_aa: CASSYLPGGEQYF
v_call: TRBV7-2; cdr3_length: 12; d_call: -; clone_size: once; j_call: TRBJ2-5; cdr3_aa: CASSYELGTQYF
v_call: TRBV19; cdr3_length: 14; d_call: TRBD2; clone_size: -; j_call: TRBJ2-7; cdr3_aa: CASSIVAGDYEQYF